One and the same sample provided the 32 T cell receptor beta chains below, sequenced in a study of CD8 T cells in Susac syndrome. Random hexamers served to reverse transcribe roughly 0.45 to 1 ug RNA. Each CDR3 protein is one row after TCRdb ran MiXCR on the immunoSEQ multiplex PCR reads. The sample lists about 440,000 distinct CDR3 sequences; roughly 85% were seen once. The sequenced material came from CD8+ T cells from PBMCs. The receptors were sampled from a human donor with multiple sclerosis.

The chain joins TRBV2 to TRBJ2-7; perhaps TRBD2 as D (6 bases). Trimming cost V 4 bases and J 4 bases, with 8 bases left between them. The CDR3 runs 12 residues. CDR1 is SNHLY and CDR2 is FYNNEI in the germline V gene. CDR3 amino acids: CASSGGEYEQYF. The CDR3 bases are TGTGCCAGCAGTGGGGGGGAGTACGAGCAGTACTTC.

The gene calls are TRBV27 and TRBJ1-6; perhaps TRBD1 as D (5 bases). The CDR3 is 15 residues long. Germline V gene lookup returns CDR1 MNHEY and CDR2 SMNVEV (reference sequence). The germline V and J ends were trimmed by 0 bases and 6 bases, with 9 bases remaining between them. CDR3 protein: CASSLSMGVNSPLHF. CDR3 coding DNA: TGTGCCAGCAGTTTATCGATGGGGGTTAATTCACCCCTCCACTTT.

In DNA, the CDR3 is TGCGCCAGCAGCCAACTCGGGACACCCAAAGAGACCCAGTACTTC. It yields the protein CASSQLGTPKETQYF. The chain combines TRBV4-1 with TRBJ2-5; D may be TRBD1 (6 bases). Between the trimmed V and J ends, which lost 2 bases and 3 bases, there was a span of 13 bases. The CDR3 is 15 amino acids. CDR1 is MGHRA and CDR2 is YSYEKL in the germline V gene.

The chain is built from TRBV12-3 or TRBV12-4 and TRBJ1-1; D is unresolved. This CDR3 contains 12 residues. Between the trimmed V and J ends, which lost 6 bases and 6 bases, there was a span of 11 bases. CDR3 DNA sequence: TGTGCCAGCAGAACCGACGCCCCTGAAGCTTTCTTT. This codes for CASRTDAPEAFF.

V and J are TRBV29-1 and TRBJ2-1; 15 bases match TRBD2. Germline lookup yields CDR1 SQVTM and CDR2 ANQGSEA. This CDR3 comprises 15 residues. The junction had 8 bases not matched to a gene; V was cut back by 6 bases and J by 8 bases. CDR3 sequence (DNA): TGCAGCGTGGCCGGGACTAGCGGGGGGAATGATGAGCAGTTCTTC. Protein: CSVAGTSGGNDEQFF.

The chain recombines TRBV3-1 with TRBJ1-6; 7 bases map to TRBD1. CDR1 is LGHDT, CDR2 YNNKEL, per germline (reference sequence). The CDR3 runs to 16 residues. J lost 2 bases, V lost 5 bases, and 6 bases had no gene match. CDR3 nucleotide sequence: TGTGCCAGCAGCGACAGGGAAGGTCCCTATAATTCACCCCTCCACTTT. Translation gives CASSDREGPYNSPLHF.

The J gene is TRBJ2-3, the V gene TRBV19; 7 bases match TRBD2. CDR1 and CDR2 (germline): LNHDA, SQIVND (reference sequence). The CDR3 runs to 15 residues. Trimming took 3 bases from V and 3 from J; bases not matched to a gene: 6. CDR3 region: CASSISLAVTDTQYF. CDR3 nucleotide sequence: TGTGCCAGTAGTATTAGTCTAGCGGTGACAGATACGCAGTATTTT.

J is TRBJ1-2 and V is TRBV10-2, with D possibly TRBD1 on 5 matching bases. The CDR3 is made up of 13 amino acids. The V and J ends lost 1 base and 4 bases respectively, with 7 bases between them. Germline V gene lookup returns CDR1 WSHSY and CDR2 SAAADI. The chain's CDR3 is CASSEWDGYGYTF. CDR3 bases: TGCGCCAGCAGTGAGTGGGACGGCTATGGCTACACCTTC.

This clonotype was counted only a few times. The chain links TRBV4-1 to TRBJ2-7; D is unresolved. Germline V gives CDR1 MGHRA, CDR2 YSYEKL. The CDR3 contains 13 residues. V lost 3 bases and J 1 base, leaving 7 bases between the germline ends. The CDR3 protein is CASSHAGSYEQYF. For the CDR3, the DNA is TGCGCCAGCAGCCATGCCGGTTCCTACGAGCAGTACTTC.

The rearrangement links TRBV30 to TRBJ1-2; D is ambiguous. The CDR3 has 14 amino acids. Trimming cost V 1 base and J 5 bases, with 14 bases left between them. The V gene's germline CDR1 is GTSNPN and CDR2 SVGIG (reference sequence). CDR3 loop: CAWSDGRKKYGYTF. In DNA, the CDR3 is TGTGCCTGGAGTGATGGTCGGAAGAAATATGGCTACACCTTC.

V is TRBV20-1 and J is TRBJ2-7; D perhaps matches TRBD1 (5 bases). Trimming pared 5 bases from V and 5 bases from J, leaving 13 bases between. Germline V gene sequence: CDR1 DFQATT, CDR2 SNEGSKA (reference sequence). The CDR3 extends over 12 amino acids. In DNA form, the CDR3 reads TGCAGTGCTCCCCTTGACAGTAACGAGCAGTACTTC. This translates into CSAPLDSNEQYF.

CDR3 bases: TGTGCCAGCAGTTTAGCCTGGACAGGGGGAGATACGCAGTATTTT. Its protein is CASSLAWTGGDTQYF. The chain has TRBV12-3 or TRBV12-4 and TRBJ2-3; 10 bases are shared with TRBD1. There are 15 residues in the CDR3. V lost 0 bases to trimming and J lost 5 bases; unmatched junction nucleotides: 2.

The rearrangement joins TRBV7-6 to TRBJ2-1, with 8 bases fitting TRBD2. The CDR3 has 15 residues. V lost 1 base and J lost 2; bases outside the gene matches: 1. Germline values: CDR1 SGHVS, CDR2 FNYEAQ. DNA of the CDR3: TGTGCCAGCAGCTTAGACGGGGGGGCCTACAATGAGCAGTTCTTC. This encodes CASSLDGGAYNEQFF.

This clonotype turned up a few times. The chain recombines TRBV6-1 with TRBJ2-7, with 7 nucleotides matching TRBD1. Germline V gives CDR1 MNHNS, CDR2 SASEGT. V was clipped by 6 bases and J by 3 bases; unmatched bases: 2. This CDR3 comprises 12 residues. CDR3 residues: CASRWDSYEQYF. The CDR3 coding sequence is TGTGCCAGCAGATGGGACAGCTACGAGCAGTACTTC.

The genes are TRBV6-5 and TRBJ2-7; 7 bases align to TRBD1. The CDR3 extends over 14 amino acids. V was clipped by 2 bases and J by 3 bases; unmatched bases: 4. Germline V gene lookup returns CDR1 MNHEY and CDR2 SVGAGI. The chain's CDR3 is CASSYGTAGYEQYF. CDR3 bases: TGTGCCAGCAGTTACGGGACAGCCGGCTACGAGCAGTACTTC.

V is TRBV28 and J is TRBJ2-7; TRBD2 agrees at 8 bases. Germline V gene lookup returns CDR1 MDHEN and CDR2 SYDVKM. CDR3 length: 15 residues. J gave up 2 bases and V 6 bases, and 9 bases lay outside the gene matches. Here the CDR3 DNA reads TGTGCCAGCAGGGAAATAGCGGGAACAACCTACGAGCAGTACTTC. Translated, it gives CASREIAGTTYEQYF.

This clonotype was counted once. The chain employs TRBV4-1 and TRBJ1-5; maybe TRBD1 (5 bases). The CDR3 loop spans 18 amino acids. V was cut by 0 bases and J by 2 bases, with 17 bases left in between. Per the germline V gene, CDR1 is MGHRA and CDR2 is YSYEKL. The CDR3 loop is CASSQDRLGDSRNQPQHF. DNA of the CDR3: TGCGCCAGCAGCCAAGATCGGCTCGGAGACAGTCGCAATCAGCCCCAGCATTTT.

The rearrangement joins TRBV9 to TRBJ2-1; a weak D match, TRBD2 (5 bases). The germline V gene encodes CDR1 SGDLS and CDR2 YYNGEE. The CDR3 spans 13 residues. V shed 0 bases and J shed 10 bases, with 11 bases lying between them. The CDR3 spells CASSVEGGGEQFF. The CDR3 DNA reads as TGTGCCAGCAGCGTAGAGGGCGGCGGGGAGCAGTTCTTC.

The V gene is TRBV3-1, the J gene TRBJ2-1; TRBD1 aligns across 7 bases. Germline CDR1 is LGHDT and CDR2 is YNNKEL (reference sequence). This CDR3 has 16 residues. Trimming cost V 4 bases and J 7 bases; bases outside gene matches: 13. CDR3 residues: CASSPPDRESGNEQFF. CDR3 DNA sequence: TGTGCCAGCAGCCCTCCTGACAGGGAATCCGGGAATGAGCAGTTCTTC.

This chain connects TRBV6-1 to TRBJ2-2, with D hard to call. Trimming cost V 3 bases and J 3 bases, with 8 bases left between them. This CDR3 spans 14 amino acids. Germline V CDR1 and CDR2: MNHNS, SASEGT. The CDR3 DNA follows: TGTGCCAGCAGTGATCTCACGCACACCGGGGAGCTGTTTTTT. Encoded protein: CASSDLTHTGELFF.

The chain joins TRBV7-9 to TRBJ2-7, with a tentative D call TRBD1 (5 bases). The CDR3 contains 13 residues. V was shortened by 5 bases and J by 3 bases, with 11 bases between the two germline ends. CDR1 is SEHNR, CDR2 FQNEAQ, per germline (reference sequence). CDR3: CASSPAQGYEQYF. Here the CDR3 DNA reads TGTGCCAGCAGCCCGGCGCAGGGCTACGAGCAGTACTTC.

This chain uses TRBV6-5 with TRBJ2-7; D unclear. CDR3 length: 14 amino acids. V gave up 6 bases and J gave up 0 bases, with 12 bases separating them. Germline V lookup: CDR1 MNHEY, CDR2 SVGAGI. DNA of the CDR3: TGTGCCAGCAGCACGATCAAGCCCTCCTACGAGCAGTACTTC. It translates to CASSTIKPSYEQYF.

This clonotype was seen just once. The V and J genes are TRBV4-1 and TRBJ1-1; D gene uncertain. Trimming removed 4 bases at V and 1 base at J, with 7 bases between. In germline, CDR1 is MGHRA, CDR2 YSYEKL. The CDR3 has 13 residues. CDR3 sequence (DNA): TGCGCCAGCAGCCCGGATTGGAACACTGAAGCTTTCTTT. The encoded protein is CASSPDWNTEAFF.

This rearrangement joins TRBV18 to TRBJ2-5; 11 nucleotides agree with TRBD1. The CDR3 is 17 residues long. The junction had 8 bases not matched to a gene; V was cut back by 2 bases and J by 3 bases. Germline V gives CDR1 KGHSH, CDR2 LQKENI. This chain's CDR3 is CASSPGARTGGEETQYF. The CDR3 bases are TGTGCCAGCTCACCAGGCGCCCGGACAGGGGGCGAAGAGACCCAGTACTTC.

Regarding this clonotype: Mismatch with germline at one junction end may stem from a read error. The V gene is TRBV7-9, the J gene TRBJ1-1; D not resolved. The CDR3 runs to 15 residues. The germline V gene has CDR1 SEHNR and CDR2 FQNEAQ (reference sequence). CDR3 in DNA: TGTGCCAGCAGCCCAAGGACGGACGTGAACACTGAAGCTTCCTTT. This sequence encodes CASSPRTDVNTEASF.

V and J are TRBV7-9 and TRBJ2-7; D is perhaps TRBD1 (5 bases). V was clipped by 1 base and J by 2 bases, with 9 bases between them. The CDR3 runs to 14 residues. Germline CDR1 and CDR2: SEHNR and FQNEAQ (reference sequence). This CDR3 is CASSLDGRAYEQYF. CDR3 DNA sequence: TGTGCCAGCAGCTTAGACGGCAGGGCCTACGAGCAGTACTTC.

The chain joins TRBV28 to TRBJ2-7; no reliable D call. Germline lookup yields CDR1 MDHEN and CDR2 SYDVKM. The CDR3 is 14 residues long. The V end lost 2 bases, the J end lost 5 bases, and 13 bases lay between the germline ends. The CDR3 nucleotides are TGTGCCAGCAGTTTAGTAGAAGGAAGGAACGAGCAGTACTTC. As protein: CASSLVEGRNEQYF.

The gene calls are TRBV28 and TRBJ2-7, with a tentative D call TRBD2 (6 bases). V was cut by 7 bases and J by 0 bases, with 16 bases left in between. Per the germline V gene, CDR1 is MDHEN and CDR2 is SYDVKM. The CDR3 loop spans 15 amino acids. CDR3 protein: CASKPPVADSYEQYF. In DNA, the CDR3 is TGTGCCAGCAAACCCCCGGTAGCGGACTCCTACGAGCAGTACTTC.

The CDR3 loop is CASGGVGGLSEQFF. CDR3 coding DNA: TGTGCTAGTGGGGGTGTAGGCGGCCTTTCTGAGCAGTTCTTC. The chain joins TRBV12-5 to TRBJ2-1; D ambiguous. This CDR3 is built from 14 residues. The V end was cut by 6 bases, the J end by 9 bases, with 18 bases between. Per the germline V gene, CDR1 is LGHNT and CDR2 is FRNRAP.

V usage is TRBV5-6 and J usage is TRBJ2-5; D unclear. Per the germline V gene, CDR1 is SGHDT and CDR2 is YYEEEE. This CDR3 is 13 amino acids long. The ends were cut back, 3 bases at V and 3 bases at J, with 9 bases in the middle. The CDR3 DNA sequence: TGTGCCAGCAGCTGGGCCCAAGAAGAGACCCAGTACTTC. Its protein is CASSWAQEETQYF.

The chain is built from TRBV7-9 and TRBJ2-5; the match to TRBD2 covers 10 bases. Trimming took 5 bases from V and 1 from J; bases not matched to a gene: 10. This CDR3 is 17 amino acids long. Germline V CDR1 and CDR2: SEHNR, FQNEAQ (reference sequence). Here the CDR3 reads CASSGTGTSAIQETQYF. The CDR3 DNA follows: TGTGCCAGCAGCGGTACCGGGACTAGCGCTATCCAAGAGACCCAGTACTTC. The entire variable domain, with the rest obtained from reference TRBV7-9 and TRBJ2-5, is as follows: DTGVSQNPRHKITKRGQNVTFRCDPISEHNRLYWYRQTLGQGPEFLTYFQNEAQLEKSRLLSDRFSAERPKGSFSTLEIQRTEQGDSAMYLCASSGTGTSAIQETQYFGPGTRLLVL.

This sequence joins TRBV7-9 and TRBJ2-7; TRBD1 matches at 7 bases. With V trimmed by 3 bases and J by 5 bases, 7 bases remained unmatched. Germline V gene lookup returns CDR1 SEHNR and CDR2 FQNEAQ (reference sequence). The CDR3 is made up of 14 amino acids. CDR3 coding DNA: TGTGCCAGCAGCTTTTCGACAGGGCCTAACGAGCAGTACTTC. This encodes CASSFSTGPNEQYF.